The 21 T cell receptor beta chains below were found in one sample sequenced in a study of spatial heterogeneity in lung cancer. The study's findings and limits: Tumor mutation count correlated with how many alpha and beta TCRs expanded intratumorally.

TCRdb reanalysed the 5' RACE reads using MiXCR and keeps one entry per CDR3 protein. This sample carries about 4,900 distinct CDR3 sequences, around 30% of them seen once, and the ten largest clones take around 15%. For these receptors, no antigen is known. Indicated time point: sample taken at primary tumor resection. The material sequenced was lung tumor tissue, taken at surgery. These receptors originate from a male donor with early-stage non-small cell lung cancer.

By sample share, this clonotype is medium-sized. A junction end diverges from the germline sequence, so it may reflect a read error. The CDR3 nucleotides are TGTGACAGCAGTTCCGTCCGCGTACCAGATACGCAGTATTTT. Translating gives CDSSSVRVPDTQYF. The genes are TRBV28 and TRBJ2-3; D unresolved. The CDR3 runs to 14 residues. Germline V gene sequence: CDR1 MDHEN, CDR2 SYDVKM.

In this sample, this clonotype is medium-sized. The chain is built from TRBV25-1 and TRBJ1-5, with D maybe TRBD1 (5 bases). V was clipped by 6 bases and J by 4 bases, with 13 bases between them. From germline, CDR1 is MGHDK and CDR2 SYGVNS. This CDR3 contains 14 residues. CDR3: CASSLGLTNQPQHF. The CDR3 nucleotides are TGTGCCAGCAGCTTGGGACTCACGAATCAGCCCCAGCATTTT. The variable domain in full, with the rest retrieved from reference TRBV25-1 and TRBJ1-5, is EADIYQTPRYLVIGTGKKITLECSQTMGHDKMYWYQQDPGMELHLIHYSYGVNSTEKGDLSSESTVSRIRTEHFPLTLESARPSHTSQYLCASSLGLTNQPQHFGDGTRLSIL.

V gene TRBV9 combines with J gene TRBJ2-1; possibly TRBD1 or TRBD2 for D (6 bases each). There are 16 residues in the CDR3. V was clipped by 0 bases and J by 5 bases, with 15 bases between them. CDR1 and CDR2 from the germline V gene are SGDLS and YYNGEE. The CDR3 loop is CASSVEWGAGNNEQFF. The CDR3, as DNA: TGTGCCAGCAGCGTAGAGTGGGGGGCGGGCAACAATGAGCAGTTCTTC.

A few counts support this clonotype. The V call is TRBV20-1, the J call TRBJ2-1; a weak D match, TRBD1 (6 bases). Per the germline V gene, CDR1 is DFQATT and CDR2 is SNEGSKA (reference sequence). The CDR3 spans 14 residues. V gave up 4 bases and J gave up 11 bases, with 21 bases separating them. The CDR3 loop reads CSAMELVVGAKQFF. For the CDR3, the DNA is TGCAGTGCTATGGAACTAGTAGTGGGGGCTAAGCAGTTCTTC.

This clonotype was found many times. The J gene is TRBJ1-2, the V gene TRBV6-6; TRBD1 is a possible D gene (5 bases). The V end was cut by 8 bases, the J end by 0 bases, with 16 bases between. Germline lookup yields CDR1 MNHNY and CDR2 SVGAGI (reference sequence). The CDR3 length is 15 residues. The CDR3: CASHLRGSPNYGYTF. DNA for the CDR3: TGTGCCAGCCACCTTCGGGGGTCTCCTAACTATGGCTACACCTTC.

This clonotype was detected only once. The rearrangement joins TRBV6-6 to TRBJ2-7; weak D call: TRBD2 (7 bases). V was clipped by 6 bases and J by 3 bases, with 15 bases between them. This CDR3 has 14 residues. Per the germline V gene, CDR1 is MNHNY and CDR2 is SVGAGI (reference sequence). The CDR3 DNA sequence: TGTGCCAGCAGAGGGGGGGGCAGATACTACGAGCAGTACTTC. Encoded protein: CASRGGGRYYEQYF.

This clonotype counts as medium-sized. This chain connects TRBV11-2 to TRBJ2-5, with 12 nucleotides matching TRBD2. The length of the CDR3 is 18 residues. CDR1 is SGHAT, CDR2 FQNNGV, per germline. The J segment lost 5 bases and the V segment lost 1 base, leaving 11 bases of the junction unmatched. The CDR3 DNA is TGTGCCAGCAGCTTAGGAATACAAGGACTAGCGGGATTGGAGACCCAGTACTTC. It is translated as CASSLGIQGLAGLETQYF.

The rearrangement uses TRBV5-5 and TRBJ1-1; D gene uncertain. V was pared by 0 bases and J by 1 base, with 7 bases between. Germline CDR1 and CDR2: SGHKS and YYEKEE (reference sequence). The CDR3 spans 14 residues. CDR3 sequence reads: CASSLDVGNTEAFF. The CDR3 DNA is TGTGCCAGCAGCTTGGATGTAGGGAACACTGAAGCTTTCTTT.

This clonotype was observed many times. The chain uses TRBV29-1 and TRBJ1-1; possible D gene TRBD1, 5 bases. The V gene lost 6 bases and the J gene lost 5 bases, with 13 bases spanning the gap. Germline CDR1 reads SQVTM; CDR2 reads ANQGSEA. The CDR3 contains 12 residues. CDR3 residues: CSVSRDRTEAFF. Here the CDR3 DNA reads TGCAGCGTCTCACGGGACCGGACTGAAGCTTTCTTT.

By sample share, this clonotype is large (0.1 to 1%). The chain uses TRBV28 and TRBJ2-7; D possibly corresponds to TRBD2 (6 bases). The germline gives CDR1 MDHEN, CDR2 SYDVKM. V lost 10 bases to trimming and J lost 6 bases, with 13 bases between them. There are 11 residues in the CDR3. The DNA for the CDR3 is TGTGCCACCGGAGGGTACGTCGAGCAGTACTTC. Protein: CATGGYVEQYF.

This clonotype qualifies as medium-sized. V is TRBV29-1 and J is TRBJ2-2; D is perhaps TRBD1 (5 bases). The CDR3 runs 16 residues. The V gene lost 6 bases and the J gene lost 3 bases, with 20 bases spanning the gap. Germline V gene data show CDR1 as SQVTM and CDR2 as ANQGSEA. Here the CDR3 reads CSVLLGPWGYTGELFF. Written as DNA, the CDR3 is TGCAGCGTCCTTTTAGGTCCCTGGGGCTACACCGGGGAGCTGTTTTTT.

By sample share, this clonotype is medium-sized. V gene TRBV6-5 combines with J gene TRBJ2-7, with unresolved D. Germline V gives CDR1 MNHEY, CDR2 SVGAGI. V was cut by 5 bases and J by 2 bases, with 10 bases left in between. The CDR3 contains 13 residues. CDR3: CASSPGRTYEQYF. CDR3 nucleotide sequence: TGTGCCAGCAGTCCCGGACGGACCTACGAGCAGTACTTC.

This clonotype is medium-sized (0.01 to 0.1%) within its sample. This sequence joins TRBV28 and TRBJ1-4; 8 bases fit TRBD1. Unmatched junction bases numbered 4, after V lost 6 bases and J lost 4 bases. The CDR3 has 14 amino acids. CDR1 and CDR2 from the germline V gene are MDHEN and SYDVKM. The chain's CDR3 is CASSWDRNNEKLFF. Written as DNA, the CDR3 is TGTGCCAGCAGCTGGGACAGGAATAATGAAAAACTGTTTTTT. Combining the CDR3 with reference TRBV28 and TRBJ1-4 gives the whole variable domain DVKVTQSSRYLVKRTGEKVFLECVQDMDHENMFWYRQDPGLGLRLIYFSYDVKMKEKGDIPEGYSVSREKKERFSLILESASTNQTSMYLCASSWDRNNEKLFFGSGTQLSVL.

This clonotype occurred once. The V and J genes are TRBV11-2 and TRBJ2-1; TRBD2 matches at 12 bases. The CDR3 spans 18 residues. The V and J ends lost 5 bases and 3 bases, in that order; junction bases with no gene match: 11. Germline V gene data show CDR1 as SGHAT and CDR2 as FQNNGV. The CDR3 coding sequence is TGTGCCAGCAGCCCTAAGGGGCTAGCGGGAGGGTTCTACAATGAGCAGTTCTTC. This translates into CASSPKGLAGGFYNEQFF.

This clonotype has only a few counts. The chain combines TRBV27 with TRBJ1-2; D is unresolved. The V end lost 6 bases, the J end lost 4 bases, and 15 bases lay between the germline ends. This CDR3 is 14 amino acids long. CDR1 and CDR2 from the germline V gene are MNHEY and SMNVEV (reference sequence). The CDR3 loop is CASRPREILYGYTF. The CDR3 DNA reads as TGTGCCAGCAGGCCCCGCGAAATCCTCTATGGCTACACCTTC.

By its share, this clonotype is large. The chain couples TRBV7-3 to TRBJ2-1; the match to TRBD2 covers 9 bases. J lost 5 bases, V lost 1 base, and 9 bases had no gene match. This CDR3 contains 17 residues. CDR1 SGHTA and CDR2 FQGTGA come from the germline V gene. CDR3 protein: CASSLNGETSGNNEQFF. The CDR3 DNA is TGTGCCAGCAGCTTAAACGGGGAGACTAGCGGAAACAATGAGCAGTTCTTC.

The CDR3, as DNA: TGCGCCAGCAGCTTGGACAGTCTGCCTAATTCACCCCTCCACTTT. Translated, it gives CASSLDSLPNSPLHF. The rearrangement links TRBV5-1 to TRBJ1-6; unclear D gene. Germline values: CDR1 SGHRS, CDR2 YFSETQ. The CDR3 is 15 amino acids. The V and J ends lost 0 bases and 6 bases respectively, with 10 bases between them.

This clonotype ranks as medium-sized. The chain couples TRBV6-1 to TRBJ2-5; D is undetermined. CDR1 is MNHNS and CDR2 is SASEGT in the germline V gene. The CDR3 spans 9 residues. In DNA form, the CDR3 reads TGTGCTATTGCAGAGACCCAGTACTTC. This gives the protein CAIAETQYF.

The table lists this clonotype with a few counts. The chain employs TRBV3-1 and TRBJ2-1; D ambiguous. Germline V gene data show CDR1 as LGHDT and CDR2 as YNNKEL (reference sequence). The CDR3 runs 11 residues. Between the trimmed V and J ends, which lost 6 bases and 6 bases, there was a span of 6 bases. The CDR3 region is CASRQANEQFF. CDR3 in DNA: TGTGCCAGCAGGCAGGCCAATGAGCAGTTCTTC.

This clonotype is labeled as medium-sized. The gene calls are TRBV10-2 and TRBJ1-2; no definite D call. Per the germline V gene, CDR1 is WSHSY and CDR2 is SAAADI. CDR3 length: 13 amino acids. V lost 7 bases and J lost 8, with 17 bases in between. CDR3 region: CASTLDPGFGYTF. The CDR3 DNA is TGCGCCAGCACTCTGGACCCAGGCTTCGGCTACACCTTC.

This clonotype is medium-sized (0.01 to 0.1%). The chain recombines TRBV19 with TRBJ1-6; unclear D gene. This CDR3 is built from 16 residues. V was trimmed by 9 bases and J by 3 bases, leaving 18 bases between them. Germline loops: CDR1 LNHDA, CDR2 SQIVND (reference sequence). The CDR3 DNA reads as TGTGCCAGCAACCTAGAGGGCGGCCACTATAATTCACCCCTCCACTTT. The encoded protein is CASNLEGGHYNSPLHF.